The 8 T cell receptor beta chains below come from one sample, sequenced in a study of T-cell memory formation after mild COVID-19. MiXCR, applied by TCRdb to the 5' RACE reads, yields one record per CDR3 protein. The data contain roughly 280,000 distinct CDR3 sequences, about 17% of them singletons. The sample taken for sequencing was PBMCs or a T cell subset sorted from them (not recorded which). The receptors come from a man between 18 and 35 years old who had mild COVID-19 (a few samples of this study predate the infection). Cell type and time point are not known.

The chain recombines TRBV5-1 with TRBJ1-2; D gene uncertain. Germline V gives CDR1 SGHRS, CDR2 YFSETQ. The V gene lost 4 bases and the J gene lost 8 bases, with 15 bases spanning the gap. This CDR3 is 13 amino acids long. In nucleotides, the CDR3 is TGCGCCAGCAGCATGGCCGGGCGCTCGGGCTACACCTTC. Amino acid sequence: CASSMAGRSGYTF.

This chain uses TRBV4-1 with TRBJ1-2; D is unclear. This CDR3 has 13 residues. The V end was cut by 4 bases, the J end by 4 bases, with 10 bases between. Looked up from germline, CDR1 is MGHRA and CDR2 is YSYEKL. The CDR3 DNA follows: TGCGCCAGCAGCCTGTCAGGATTCTATGGCTACACCTTC. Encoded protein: CASSLSGFYGYTF.

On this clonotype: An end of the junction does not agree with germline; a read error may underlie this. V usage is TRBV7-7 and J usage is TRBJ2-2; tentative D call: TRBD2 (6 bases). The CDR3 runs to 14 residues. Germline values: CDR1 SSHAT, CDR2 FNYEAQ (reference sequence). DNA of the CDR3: TGTGCTAGCAGTCCCGCGGGGTTTACCGGGGAGCTGTTTTTT. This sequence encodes CASSPAGFTGELFF.

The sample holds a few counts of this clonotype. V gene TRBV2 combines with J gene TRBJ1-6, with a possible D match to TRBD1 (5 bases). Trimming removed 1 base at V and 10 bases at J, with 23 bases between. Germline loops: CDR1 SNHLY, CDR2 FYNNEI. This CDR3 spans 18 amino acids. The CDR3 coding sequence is TGTGCCAGCAGTGAAGTACAGTCGACAGCGAACGTTCGGTCACCCCTCCACTTT. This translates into CASSEVQSTANVRSPLHF.

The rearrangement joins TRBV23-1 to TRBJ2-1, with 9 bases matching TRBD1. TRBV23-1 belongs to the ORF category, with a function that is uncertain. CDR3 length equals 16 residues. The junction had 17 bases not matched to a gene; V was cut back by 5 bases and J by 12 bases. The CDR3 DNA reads TGCGCCAGCAGTAACCGGGGGACAGGGACCCCGGGGGGGCAGTTCTTC. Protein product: CASSNRGTGTPGGQFF.

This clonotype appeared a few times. The CDR3 DNA reads as TGCGCCAGCGCCTCGCCACAGGCGGGGGAGACCCAGTACTTC. Amino acid sequence: CASASPQAGETQYF. V is TRBV5-1 and J is TRBJ2-5, with D possibly matching TRBD2 (6 bases). The CDR3 totals 14 residues. CDR1 and CDR2 (germline): SGHRS, YFSETQ. The V and J ends lost 7 bases and 5 bases respectively, with 18 bases between them.

CDR3 DNA sequence: TGCAGTGCTAGGGTCCCGGGAGAGACCCAGTACTTC. As protein: CSARVPGETQYF. The rearrangement uses TRBV20-1 and TRBJ2-5; D is unresolved. The germline V and J ends were trimmed by 3 bases and 4 bases, with 9 bases remaining between them. This CDR3 has 12 residues. Per the germline V gene, CDR1 is DFQATT and CDR2 is SNEGSKA (reference sequence).

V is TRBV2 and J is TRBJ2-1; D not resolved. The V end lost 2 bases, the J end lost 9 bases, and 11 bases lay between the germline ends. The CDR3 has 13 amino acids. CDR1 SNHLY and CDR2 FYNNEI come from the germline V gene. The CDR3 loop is CASSESARGEQFF. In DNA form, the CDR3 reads TGTGCCAGCAGTGAATCGGCCCGCGGTGAGCAGTTCTTC.